This TCR beta chain was identified in a study of blood T cell repertoires in COVID-19. Study-wide background: The analysed material was cDNA or gDNA that came from T cells, B-cell-depleted T cells, or PBMCs.

In the original workflow: Amplifying reference gene primers gave estimates of nucleated cell counts. Measured with immunoSEQ multiplex PCR; TCRdb has only the in-frame clones, and not every one. V and J calls and clone size come straight from that table; D and trimming were deduced from the DNA. The repertoire consists of 400,000 to 450,000 clones, with 85% to 90% occurring once and the leading ten covering 1.1%. Participant ages covered about 18 to 95 years across 24 US areas. Either two negative PCRs, clearance, or symptom resolution qualified Cohort 3 donors as recovered. V gave up 0 bases and J gave up 5 bases, with 13 bases separating them. The CDR3 length is 15 residues. Germline values: CDR1 SGHTA, CDR2 FQGTGA.

Sequenced input: PBMCs or T cells enriched from blood (not recorded which). The V gene is TRBV7-3, the J gene TRBJ1-1, with D maybe TRBD1 (6 bases). The origin of this receptor is a man younger than 40 who had recovered from COVID-19. Written as DNA, the CDR3 is TGTGCCAGCAGCTTAACGGGTTTAGGGGGTACTGAAGCTTTCTTT. Protein: CASSLTGLGGTEAFF.